A single sample is the source of the 27 T cell receptor beta chains below, sequenced in a study of beta chain features in type 1 diabetes. What these receptors recognize is not known. The isolated RNA, all of it, was reverse transcribed, so expressed TCRB transcripts were what got sequenced. The repertoire was sequenced with immunoSEQ multiplex PCR; TCRdb's copy has only in-frame clones and lacks some. The repertoire has more than 300,000 clones, over 8.5% of them found once; the top ten carry around 0.66%. The study, taken as a whole, reports: Across all four CD4+ subsets, people with type 1 diabetes showed modestly shorter TCRB CDR3s.

The material sequenced was central memory CD4+ T cells from blood. Every receptor here comes from a young man with type 1 diabetes.

This clone came up a few times. V gene TRBV5-4 combines with J gene TRBJ2-5; D may be TRBD1 (5 bases). CDR1 and CDR2 from the germline V gene are SGHNT and YYREEE (reference sequence). The CDR3 totals 14 residues. V was trimmed by 1 base and J by 2 bases, leaving 9 bases between them. The chain's CDR3 is CASSLTGQQETQYF. CDR3 nucleotides: TGTGCCAGCAGCTTGACAGGCCAGCAAGAGACCCAGTACTTC. Based on the CDR3 plus reference TRBV5-4 and TRBJ2-5, the full variable domain is ETGVTQSPTHLIKTRGQQVTLRCSSQSGHNTVSWYQQALGQGPQFIFQYYREEENGRGNFPPRFSGLQFPNYSSELNVNALELDDSALYLCASSLTGQQETQYFGPGTRLLVL.

The rearrangement uses TRBV9 and TRBJ2-1, with D possibly matching TRBD1 (5 bases). The germline V gene has CDR1 SGDLS and CDR2 YYNGEE. The ends were cut back, 0 bases at V and 12 bases at J, with 13 bases in the middle. The CDR3 covers 13 residues. In DNA form, the CDR3 reads TGTGCCAGCAGCGTAGAACACCAGGGAAGGCAGTTCTTC. The encoded protein is CASSVEHQGRQFF.

This clone has at least ten counts. V and J are TRBV15 and TRBJ2-1; 11 nucleotides align to TRBD2. This CDR3 region has 16 residues. J was trimmed by 5 bases and V by 3 bases; bases with no gene match: 6. Germline V lookup: CDR1 LNHNV, CDR2 YYDKDF (reference sequence). CDR3 in DNA: TGTGCCACCAGCAGTAGCGGGAGGGTCCGCGACAATGAGCAGTTCTTC. Its protein is CATSSSGRVRDNEQFF.

The chain carries TRBV28 and TRBJ2-7; D unclear. The CDR3 runs 14 residues. V dropped 3 bases and J dropped 2 bases, with 11 bases sitting between them. The V gene's germline CDR1 is MDHEN and CDR2 SYDVKM. The CDR3 spells CASSLIGKAYEQYF. For the CDR3, the DNA is TGTGCCAGCAGTTTGATAGGGAAAGCCTACGAGCAGTACTTC.

The chain joins TRBV28 to TRBJ1-1, with D hard to call. The CDR3 is made up of 14 amino acids. Germline V gene data show CDR1 as MDHEN and CDR2 as SYDVKM. V dropped 6 bases and J dropped 0 bases, with 11 bases sitting between them. The CDR3 region is CASRPRIMNTEAFF. The CDR3 nucleotides read TGTGCCAGCAGACCTCGGATCATGAACACTGAAGCTTTCTTT.

This clone was observed a handful of times. This sequence joins TRBV5-1 and TRBJ2-3; TRBD2 matches at 10 bases. The V gene's germline CDR1 is SGHRS and CDR2 YFSETQ. V lost 7 bases to trimming and J lost 0 bases; unmatched junction nucleotides: 17. This CDR3 has 19 residues. CDR3 protein: CASGTSGIATGLSTDTQYF. The CDR3, as DNA: TGCGCCAGCGGCACTAGCGGGATTGCAACTGGCCTTAGCACAGATACGCAGTATTTT. Variable domain in full (rest from reference TRBV5-1 and TRBJ2-3): KAGVTQTPRYLIKTRGQQVTLSCSPISGHRSVSWYQQTPGQGLQFLFEYFSETQRNKGNFPGRFSGRQFSNSRSEMNVSTLELGDSALYLCASGTSGIATGLSTDTQYFGPGTRLTVL.

V and J are TRBV6-6 and TRBJ1-5; no clear D. This CDR3 region has 14 residues. The V and J ends lost 0 bases and 2 bases respectively, with 5 bases between them. Germline V gene lookup returns CDR1 MNHNY and CDR2 SVGAGI (reference sequence). CDR3 region: CASSYSGGNQPQHF. The CDR3 DNA reads as TGTGCCAGCAGTTACTCTGGAGGCAATCAGCCCCAGCATTTT.

This clone was seen only a few times. V and J are TRBV6-5 and TRBJ2-5; weak D call: TRBD2 (5 bases). Looked up from germline, CDR1 is MNHEY and CDR2 is SVGAGI. The CDR3 covers 15 residues. The V gene lost 4 bases and the J gene lost 3 bases, with 15 bases spanning the gap. CDR3 protein: CASSSHTDGKETQYF. The DNA of the CDR3 is TGTGCCAGCAGTTCCCACACCGACGGGAAAGAGACCCAGTACTTC.

This clone has a count of ten or more. The chain joins TRBV7-2 to TRBJ2-5; 7 bases are shared with TRBD1. This CDR3 contains 16 residues. After removal of 5 bases from V and 2 bases from J, the junction contained 11 bases not matched to a gene. The germline V gene encodes CDR1 SGHTA and CDR2 FQGNSA. The CDR3, as DNA: TGTGCCAGCAGCCCGGGACAGCACCCAAGTCAAGAGACCCAGTACTTC. It encodes CASSPGQHPSQETQYF. The complete variable domain, with remaining parts taken from reference TRBV7-2 and TRBJ2-5, reads GAGVSQSPSNKVTEKGKDVELRCDPISGHTALYWYRQSLGQGLEFLIYFQGNSAPDKSGLPSDRFSAERTGGSVSTLTIQRTQQEDSAVYLCASSPGQHPSQETQYFGPGTRLLVL.

This clone was seen more than once but under ten times. The chain employs TRBV7-9 and TRBJ1-1; a weak D match, TRBD1 (5 bases). The V end lost 3 bases, the J end lost 4 bases, and 15 bases lay between the germline ends. The germline V gene encodes CDR1 SEHNR and CDR2 FQNEAQ (reference sequence). The CDR3 is 15 amino acids. In DNA form, the CDR3 reads TGTGCCAGCAGCTTTGGGCAGGGTTGGAGCACTGAAGCTTTCTTT. Translating gives CASSFGQGWSTEAFF.

This clone came up a few times. V usage is TRBV7-2 and J usage is TRBJ2-1, with D possibly matching TRBD1 (5 bases). Trimming stripped 5 bases from V and 5 bases from J, with 7 bases between. Germline CDR1 is SGHTA and CDR2 is FQGNSA. CDR3 length equals 12 residues. CDR3: CASSQGNNEQFF. Written as DNA, the CDR3 is TGTGCCAGCAGCCAGGGCAACAATGAGCAGTTCTTC.

This clone occurred a few times. The chain carries TRBV5-1 and TRBJ1-5; TRBD1 agrees at 8 bases. Trimming at V came to 1 base and at J to 3 bases, leaving 3 bases not matched to a gene. The CDR3 consists of 15 residues. Germline CDR1 is SGHRS and CDR2 is YFSETQ. CDR3 in amino acids: CASSLQGANNQPQHF. In DNA form, the CDR3 reads TGCGCCAGCAGCTTGCAGGGGGCGAACAATCAGCCCCAGCATTTT.

This clone was seen only a few times. Other DNA sequences of this sample code for an identical CDR3. As DNA, the CDR3 is TGTGCCAGCTCACCGGATAGCAATCAGCCCCAGCATTTT. This translates into CASSPDSNQPQHF. The rearrangement links TRBV18 to TRBJ1-5; no reliable D call. CDR1 and CDR2 from the germline V gene are KGHSH and LQKENI. This CDR3 is 13 amino acids long. Trimming removed 3 bases at V and 0 bases at J, with 3 bases between. The whole variable domain, remainder taken from reference TRBV18 and TRBJ1-5, is NAGVMQNPRHLVRRRGQEARLRCSPMKGHSHVYWYRQLPEEGLKFMVYLQKENIIDESGMPKERFSAEFPKEGPSILRIQQVVRGDSAAYFCASSPDSNQPQHFGDGTRLSIL.

This chain joins TRBV2 and TRBJ2-2, with no clear D. CDR1 is SNHLY and CDR2 is FYNNEI in the germline V gene. Between the trimmed V and J ends, which lost 3 bases and 3 bases, there was a span of 8 bases. This CDR3 region has 14 residues. Written as DNA, the CDR3 is TGTGCCAGCAGTGAGGACGCTTACACCGGGGAGCTGTTTTTT. It is translated as CASSEDAYTGELFF. The whole variable domain, filled in from reference TRBV2 and TRBJ2-2, reads EPEVTQTPSHQVTQMGQEVILRCVPISNHLYFYWYRQILGQKVEFLVSFYNNEISEKSEIFDDQFSVERPDGSNFTLKIRSTKLEDSAMYFCASSEDAYTGELFFGEGSRLTVL.

J is TRBJ1-1 and V is TRBV7-9, with 7 bases identical to TRBD1. The trim removed 1 base at V and 6 bases at J, leaving 2 bases unmatched. The CDR3 length is 13 residues. Germline V CDR1 and CDR2: SEHNR, FQNEAQ (reference sequence). Written as DNA, the CDR3 is TGTGCCAGCAGCTTAGTCGGGACAGCTGAAGCTTTCTTT. Amino acid sequence: CASSLVGTAEAFF. Drawing the rest from reference TRBV7-9 and TRBJ1-1, the complete variable domain is DTGVSQNPRHKITKRGQNVTFRCDPISEHNRLYWYRQTLGQGPEFLTYFQNEAQLEKSRLLSDRFSAERPKGSFSTLEIQRTEQGDSAMYLCASSLVGTAEAFFGQGTRLTVV.

V and J are TRBV7-3 and TRBJ1-1, with D unclear. The CDR3 runs to 11 residues. Trimming left V 8 bases short and J 11 bases short, with 15 bases between. From germline, CDR1 is SGHTA and CDR2 FQGTGA. The CDR3 reads CASSSGGLAFF. Written as DNA, the CDR3 is TGTGCCAGCTCCTCCGGAGGGCTGGCTTTCTTT.

This clone was picked up a small number of times. The CDR3 coding sequence is TGTGCCAGCTCATCGTCGGGGGATGGCTACACCTTC. Translation gives CASSSSGDGYTF. The chain employs TRBV18 and TRBJ1-2, with a tentative D call TRBD1 (5 bases). The germline V gene encodes CDR1 KGHSH and CDR2 LQKENI. Trimming stripped 5 bases from V and 6 bases from J, with 10 bases between. The CDR3 runs to 12 residues.

The V and J genes are TRBV18 and TRBJ2-2; 12 bases agree with TRBD2. Germline V gene lookup returns CDR1 KGHSH and CDR2 LQKENI. The CDR3 covers 16 residues. V was pared by 2 bases and J by 6 bases, with 4 bases of the junction left unmatched. CDR3: CASSPMTSGSAGELFF. The CDR3 region has the DNA TGTGCCAGCTCACCAATGACTAGCGGGAGTGCCGGGGAGCTGTTTTTT.

This clone was detected a few times. This chain uses TRBV27 with TRBJ2-2; TRBD2 aligns across 7 bases. The CDR3 totals 13 residues. Germline CDR1 MNHEY, CDR2 SMNVEV (reference sequence). Losses at the gene ends were 6 bases for V and 7 bases for J; bases not matched to a gene: 5. The CDR3 loop reads CASRAGEHGELFF. The CDR3 coding sequence is TGTGCCAGCAGGGCGGGAGAACACGGGGAGCTGTTTTTT.

The rearrangement uses TRBV19 and TRBJ1-1; 7 bases match TRBD1. Germline V gene lookup returns CDR1 LNHDA and CDR2 SQIVND (reference sequence). The trim removed 0 bases at V and 9 bases at J, leaving 1 base unmatched. The CDR3 has 12 residues. DNA for the CDR3: TGTGCCAGTAGTATAGACAGGGGGAAAGCTTTCTTT. As protein: CASSIDRGKAFF.

This chain connects TRBV4-1 to TRBJ1-1; the D is unclear. This CDR3 has 13 amino acids. V lost 3 bases to trimming and J lost 5 bases, with 10 bases between them. Germline V gives CDR1 MGHRA, CDR2 YSYEKL. CDR3 in amino acids: CASSQIVETEAFF. As DNA, the CDR3 is TGCGCCAGCAGCCAGATTGTAGAAACTGAAGCTTTCTTT.

The CDR3 region is CASSLSGYSTDTQYF. DNA of the CDR3: TGTGCCAGCAGCCTGAGCGGTTATAGCACAGATACGCAGTATTTT. V usage is TRBV7-2 and J usage is TRBJ2-3; D perhaps matches TRBD2 (5 bases). Germline V lookup: CDR1 SGHTA, CDR2 FQGNSA. Trimming removed 5 bases from V and 0 bases from J, with 12 bases in between. This CDR3 is built from 15 residues.

To note about this clone: Other DNA sequences within the sample encode an identical CDR3. This chain joins TRBV19 and TRBJ1-5, with TRBD1 identical over 10 bases. J was trimmed by 7 bases and V by 6 bases; bases with no gene match: 12. In germline, CDR1 is LNHDA, CDR2 SQIVND (reference sequence). There are 16 residues in the CDR3. Here the CDR3 reads CASSTSGTGEGQPQHF. DNA of the CDR3: TGTGCCAGTAGCACCTCAGGGACAGGGGAAGGGCAGCCCCAGCATTTT.

The sample holds many counts of this clone. This sequence joins TRBV7-9 and TRBJ2-3, with 14 bases aligning to TRBD2. Trimming took 5 bases from V and 6 from J; bases not matched to a gene: 4. The CDR3 sequence is 15 residues long. Germline CDR1 is SEHNR and CDR2 is FQNEAQ (reference sequence). CDR3 DNA sequence: TGTGCCAGCAGCCTGGGACTAGCGGGAGTGGATACGCAGTATTTT. Translating it yields CASSLGLAGVDTQYF.

There are a few counts of this clone. The chain combines TRBV19 with TRBJ2-3, with TRBD2 as a possible D gene (6 bases). Trimming took off 3 bases at V and 1 base at J, with 11 bases between the two ends. The germline gives CDR1 LNHDA, CDR2 SQIVND (reference sequence). This CDR3 has 15 residues. The CDR3 region has the DNA TGTGCCAGTAGTATCGAGGGAGGACGCACAGATACGCAGTATTTT. It specifies CASSIEGGRTDTQYF.

There are a few counts of this clone. As DNA, the CDR3 is TGTGCCATCAGTGAACAGGCTGGAAATGGCTACACCTTC. This gives the protein CAISEQAGNGYTF. The genes are TRBV10-3 and TRBJ1-2; TRBD1 might be the D (5 bases). The germline V and J ends were trimmed by 3 bases and 6 bases, with 11 bases remaining between them. Germline V gene lookup returns CDR1 ENHRY and CDR2 SYGVKD. CDR3 length: 13 residues.

This clone came up a few times. The rearrangement joins TRBV18 to TRBJ1-1; possibly TRBD1 for D (6 bases). The length of the CDR3 is 15 residues. The V end lost 6 bases, the J end lost 5 bases, and 19 bases lay between the germline ends. Germline V gives CDR1 KGHSH, CDR2 LQKENI. CDR3 region: CASSPRGGGATEAFF. The DNA for the CDR3 is TGTGCCAGCTCTCCTCGGGGAGGGGGGGCTACTGAAGCTTTCTTT.